The clone carrying this T cell receptor beta chain was counted a few times. Its antigen remains unidentified. These data belong to a study of T cell repertoires in cytomegalovirus infection. Study-wide context: Evidence of both CMV infection and a matching HLA type came from public TCR beta signatures.

Regarding the study as a whole: The study identified carriers of CMV plus the relevant HLA from cumulative public TCR beta family frequency.

One entry per CDR3 protein, called by TCRdb with MiXCR from the reads. The repertoire holds about 180,000 distinct CDR3 sequences, about an eighth seen once, with 25% to 30% in the top ten. This clonotype was obtained from a human donor in good health (CMV status not recorded). Some clones in this sample may be carry-over from other donors' samples. Sequencing was carried out using PBMCs.

The CDR3 loop is CASGLVVGYNEQFF. In DNA, the CDR3 is TGTGCTAGTGGTTTGGTAGTGGGATACAATGAGCAGTTCTTC. The genes are TRBV12-5 and TRBJ2-1; D remains unclear. Germline loops: CDR1 LGHNT, CDR2 FRNRAP. Trimming stripped 0 bases from V and 4 bases from J, with 7 bases between. The length of the CDR3 is 14 residues.